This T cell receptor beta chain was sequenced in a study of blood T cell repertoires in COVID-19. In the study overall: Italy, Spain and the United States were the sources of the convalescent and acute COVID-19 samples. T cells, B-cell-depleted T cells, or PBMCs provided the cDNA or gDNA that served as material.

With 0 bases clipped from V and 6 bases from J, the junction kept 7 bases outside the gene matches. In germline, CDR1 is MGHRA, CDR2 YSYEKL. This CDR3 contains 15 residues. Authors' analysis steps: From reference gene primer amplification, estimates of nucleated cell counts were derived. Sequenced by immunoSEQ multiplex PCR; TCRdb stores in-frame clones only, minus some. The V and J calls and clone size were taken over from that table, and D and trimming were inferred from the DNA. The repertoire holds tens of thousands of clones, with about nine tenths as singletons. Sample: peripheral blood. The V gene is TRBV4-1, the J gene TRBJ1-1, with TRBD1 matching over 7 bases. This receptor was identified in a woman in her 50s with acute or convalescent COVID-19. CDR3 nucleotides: TGCGCCAGCAGCCAAGATAACAGGGGATGGGCTGAAGCTTTCTTT. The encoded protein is CASSQDNRGWAEAFF.